This TCR beta chain stems from a study of control samples from healthy donors and cancer patients. In this sample, this clone turned up a few times. Between the trimmed V and J ends, which lost 5 bases and 2 bases, there was a span of 7 bases. This CDR3 spans 13 amino acids. The germline V gene encodes CDR1 LNHDA and CDR2 SQIVND (reference sequence). Sequencing used immunoSEQ multiplex PCR; TCRdb keeps in-frame clones, though not all of them. The table includes about 130,000 clones, roughly 90% detected once. The specimen was blood. The gene calls are TRBV19 and TRBJ1-5; D gene ambiguous. The source of this sequence is a man aged 35 to 55 in good health. CDR3: CASSGHGNQPQHF. In DNA, the CDR3 is TGTGCCAGTAGTGGCCATGGCAATCAGCCCCAGCATTTT. The full variable domain, rest sourced from reference TRBV19 and TRBJ1-5, is DGGITQSPKYLFRKEGQNVTLSCEQNLNHDAMYWYRQDPGQGLRLIYYSQIVNDFQKGDIAEGYSVSREKKESFPLTVTSAQKNPTAFYLCASSGHGNQPQHFGDGTRLSIL.